These T cell receptor beta chains were read from a single sample in a study of beta chain features in type 1 diabetes. Clones were read by immunoSEQ multiplex PCR, and TCRdb kept only the in-frame ones, dropping some. The sample shows about 210,000 clones, 11% of them seen only once. The sample comprised central memory CD4+ T cells from blood. The receptor set was obtained from a man aged 18 to 35 in good health. The CDR3 runs from the conserved cysteine through the conserved F or W. A D gene is named only where the DNA matches it firmly. Clone size is stated in some rows and not others, as once, few, many or a class when expanded.

V	J	size	D	CDR3	DNA
TRBV30	TRBJ2-5	NA	TRBD1	CAWSYRGGQTQYF	TGTGCCTGGAGTTACAGGGGCGGTCAGACCCAGTACTTC
TRBV7-2	TRBJ2-2	few	TRBD1	CASSSATGMAGELFF	TGTGCCAGCAGCTCCGCGACAGGGATGGCCGGGGAGCTGTTTTTT
TRBV10-3	TRBJ2-1	NA	TRBD2	CAISSTSGSVHEQFF	TGTGCCATCAGTTCGACTAGCGGGAGTGTACATGAGCAGTTCTTC
TRBV18	TRBJ2-7	NA	NA	CASSPPGLLSYEQYF	TGTGCCAGCTCACCCCCAGGGTTGCTGTCCTACGAGCAGTACTTC
TRBV7-2	TRBJ2-5	many	NA	CASSFQVGQETQYF	TGTGCCAGCAGCTTTCAAGTCGGGCAAGAGACCCAGTACTTC
TRBV2	TRBJ2-1	NA	TRBD2	CASATSGSNKIF	TGTGCCAGCGCGACTAGCGGGAGTAATAAGATCTTC
TRBV6-5	TRBJ1-2	once	TRBD1	CASSYSDRGFGYTF	TGTGCCAGCAGTTACTCGGACAGGGGGTTTGGCTACACCTTC
TRBV28	TRBJ2-1	many	NA	CASRRDGMGEQFF	TGTGCCAGCAGAAGGGACGGTATGGGTGAGCAGTTCTTC
TRBV5-1	TRBJ2-7	many	NA	CASSLNQGEQYF	TGCGCCAGCAGCTTGAACCAGGGCGAGCAGTACTTC
TRBV4-3	TRBJ2-1	few	NA	CASSQAWSYNEQFF	TGCGCCAGCAGCCAGGCGTGGAGCTACAATGAGCAGTTCTTC
TRBV7-2	TRBJ2-1	NA	NA	CASSFTGSTLNEQFF	TGTGCCAGCAGCTTTACCGGGTCAACGCTAAATGAGCAGTTCTTC
TRBV29-1	TRBJ2-7	few	TRBD2	CSVAKAGGIDEQYF	TGCAGCGTTGCAAAAGCGGGAGGCATCGACGAGCAGTACTTC
TRBV6-5	TRBJ2-3	many	NA	CASSYRPGRADTQYF	TGTGCCAGCAGTTATCGGCCGGGTCGAGCGGATACGCAGTATTTT
TRBV29-1	TRBJ2-7	many	TRBD2	CSVEEASGASYEQYF	TGCAGCGTTGAAGAGGCTAGCGGGGCCTCCTACGAGCAGTACTTC
TRBV10-3	TRBJ2-5	NA	TRBD2	CAISPSSGQETQYF	TGTGCCATCAGTCCGTCTAGCGGACAAGAGACCCAGTACTTC
TRBV5-6	TRBJ2-7	NA	TRBD2	CASSFILAGGYEQYF	TGTGCCAGCAGCTTCATTCTAGCGGGAGGCTACGAGCAGTACTTC
TRBV10-3	TRBJ2-7	NA	TRBD1	CAISGAPGQASYEQYF	TGTGCCATCAGTGGGGCCCCGGGACAGGCCTCCTACGAGCAGTACTTC
TRBV12-5	TRBJ2-3	NA	NA	CASGLPTKSRFTDTQYF	TGTGCTAGTGGTTTGCCAACTAAGTCGCGGTTCACAGATACGCAGTATTTT
TRBV18	TRBJ2-1	few	TRBD1	CASSPPRDRIYNEQFF	TGTGCCAGCTCACCACCCCGGGACAGAATTTACAATGAGCAGTTCTTC
TRBV12-5	TRBJ2-5	NA	NA	CASGLVLDRETQYF	TGTGCTAGTGGTTTGGTACTTGATCGGGAGACCCAGTACTTC
TRBV29-1	TRBJ2-1	NA	TRBD1	CSVMGQDNEQFF	TGCAGCGTAATGGGACAGGACAATGAGCAGTTCTTC
TRBV20-1	TRBJ2-7	few	TRBD1	CSARQGYEQYF	TGCAGTGCTCGACAGGGTTACGAGCAGTACTTC
TRBV27	TRBJ2-3	many	TRBD1	CASSPYGQARGTDTQYF	TGTGCCAGCAGTCCCTATGGACAGGCCCGAGGCACAGATACGCAGTATTTT
TRBV30	TRBJ2-7	NA	NA	CAWSVGSFYEQYF	TGTGCCTGGAGTGTTGGCAGTTTCTACGAGCAGTACTTC
TRBV5-4	TRBJ2-7	few	TRBD2	CASSLNSGGAYEQYF	TGTGCCAGCAGCTTGAATAGCGGGGGGGCCTACGAGCAGTACTTC
TRBV5-6	TRBJ2-7	NA	TRBD2	CASSSRLAGDYEQYF	TGTGCCAGCAGCTCTCGACTAGCGGGAGACTACGAGCAGTACTTC
TRBV4-3	TRBJ2-4	few	NA	CASSQPTGKNIQYF	TGCGCCAGCAGCCAACCCACTGGAAAAAACATTCAGTACTTC
TRBV6-6	TRBJ2-5	NA	TRBD1	CASSFPGQGTETQYF	TGTGCCAGCAGTTTCCCGGGACAGGGAACAGAGACCCAGTACTTC
TRBV5-1	TRBJ2-7	NA	TRBD1	CASSHRTGGYEQYF	TGCGCCAGCAGCCACCGGACAGGGGGCTACGAGCAGTACTTC
TRBV5-4	TRBJ2-1	NA	TRBD2	CASSASGGSYNEQFF	TGTGCCAGCAGCGCTAGCGGTGGCTCCTACAATGAGCAGTTCTTC
TRBV30	TRBJ2-7	few	TRBD1	CAWSAGTGVYEQYF	TGTGCCTGGAGTGCCGGGACAGGGGTCTACGAGCAGTACTTC
TRBV19	TRBJ1-5	NA	NA	CASSIDRGRGNQPQHF	TGTGCCAGTAGTATAGATCGCGGCAGAGGCAATCAGCCCCAGCATTTT
TRBV2	TRBJ1-2	few	NA	CASRPTANRDGYTF	TGTGCCAGCAGACCCACAGCCAACAGGGATGGCTACACCTTC
TRBV30	TRBJ1-5	NA	NA	CAWSFRGSNQPQHF	TGTGCCTGGAGTTTCAGGGGTAGCAATCAGCCCCAGCATTTT
TRBV30	TRBJ2-5	many	NA	CAWSVSRAETQYF	TGTGCCTGGAGTGTAAGCAGGGCGGAGACCCAGTACTTC
TRBV30	TRBJ2-7	many	TRBD2	CAWETSGSYEQYF	TGTGCCTGGGAAACTAGCGGTTCCTACGAGCAGTACTTC
TRBV5-1	TRBJ2-1	NA	TRBD1	CASSQGTGSGIYNEQFF	TGCGCCAGCAGCCAGGGGACAGGATCGGGCATCTACAATGAGCAGTTCTTC